The clone carrying this T cell receptor beta chain was counted at least ten times. The data derive from a study of neoadjuvant anti-PD-1 for oral cavity cancer. Study background: Patients without progression received a fourth nivolumab dose around day 43, then surgical resection on days 50-56.

J was trimmed by 2 bases and V by 0 bases; bases with no gene match: 3. The CDR3 runs 15 residues. Per germline, CDR1 MNHNY and CDR2 SVGAGI (reference sequence). Measured with immunoSEQ multiplex PCR; TCRdb has only the in-frame clones, and not every one. The sample includes tens of thousands of clones, 25% to 35% seen only once; the top ten take about 15%. Time point reported: after neoadjuvant nivolumab, at surgical resection. The chain recombines TRBV6-6 with TRBJ2-7, with 8 bases lining up with TRBD1. The receptor comes from a person between 40 and 80 years old with oral cavity squamous cell carcinoma. Sample: tumor tissue, taken after nivolumab (anti-PD-1) treatment. CDR3 DNA: TGTGCCAGCAGTTACTCCAGGGGGCGCACCTACGAGCAGTACTTC. Amino acid sequence: CASSYSRGRTYEQYF.